Presented here are 2 T cell receptor beta chains from one specimen sequenced in a study of OX40 agonist ivuxolimab in advanced cancers. Measured with immunoSEQ multiplex PCR; TCRdb has only the in-frame clones, and not every one. This sample carries 65,000 to 80,000 clones, 70% to 90% of them seen once, and the ten largest clones take 0.3% to 0.45%. The sample here was CD4+ or CD8+ T cells sorted from blood, taken in a trial of the OX40 agonist ivuxolimab. These receptors originate from an adult with an advanced solid tumor such as melanoma, head and neck, liver or kidney cancer.

The V call is TRBV7-6, the J call TRBJ1-3; D remains unclear. The V gene lost 5 bases and the J gene lost 2 bases, with 19 bases spanning the gap. Germline CDR1 and CDR2: SGHVS and FNYEAQ. The CDR3 is 17 residues long. The CDR3: CASSARNGIGTGNTIYF. The CDR3 DNA follows: TGTGCCAGCAGCGCCCGGAATGGAATTGGGACTGGAAACACCATATATTTT.

The chain's CDR3 is CASSRNNEQFF. The CDR3 DNA sequence: TGTGCCAGCAGTAGGAACAATGAGCAGTTCTTC. The V call is TRBV2, the J call TRBJ2-1; no definite D call. V was pared by 5 bases and J by 5 bases, with 4 bases between. This CDR3 contains 11 residues. Germline CDR1 reads SNHLY; CDR2 reads FYNNEI. Complete variable domain (other parts from reference TRBV2 and TRBJ2-1): EPEVTQTPSHQVTQMGQEVILRCVPISNHLYFYWYRQILGQKVEFLVSFYNNEISEKSEIFDDQFSVERPDGSNFTLKIRSTKLEDSAMYFCASSRNNEQFFGPGTRLTVL.